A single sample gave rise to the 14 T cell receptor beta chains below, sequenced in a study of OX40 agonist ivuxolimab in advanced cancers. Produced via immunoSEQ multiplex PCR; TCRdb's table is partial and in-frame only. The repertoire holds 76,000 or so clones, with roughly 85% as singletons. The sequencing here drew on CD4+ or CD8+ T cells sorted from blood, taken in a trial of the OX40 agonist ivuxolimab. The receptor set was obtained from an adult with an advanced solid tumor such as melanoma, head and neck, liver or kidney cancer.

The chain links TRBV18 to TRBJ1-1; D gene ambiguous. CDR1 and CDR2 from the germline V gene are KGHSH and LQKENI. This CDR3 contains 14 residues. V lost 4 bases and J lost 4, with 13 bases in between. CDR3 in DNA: TGTGCCAGCTCACTTGCGGGGAAGGGCACTGAAGCTTTCTTT. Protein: CASSLAGKGTEAFF.

The CDR3 region is CASSLGVGELFF. The CDR3 DNA reads as TGTGCCAGCAGCTTAGGGGTCGGGGAGCTGTTTTTT. The chain has TRBV7-2 and TRBJ2-2; no firm D call. Germline CDR1 reads SGHTA; CDR2 reads FQGNSA. The CDR3 loop spans 12 amino acids. Trimming took off 1 base at V and 7 bases at J, with 4 bases between the two ends.

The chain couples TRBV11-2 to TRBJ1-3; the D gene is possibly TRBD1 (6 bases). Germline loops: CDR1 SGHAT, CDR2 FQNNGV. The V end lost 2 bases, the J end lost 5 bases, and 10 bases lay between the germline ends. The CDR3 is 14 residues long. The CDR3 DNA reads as TGTGCCAGCAGCTTACGGCAGGGGAGAAACACCATATATTTT. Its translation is CASSLRQGRNTIYF.

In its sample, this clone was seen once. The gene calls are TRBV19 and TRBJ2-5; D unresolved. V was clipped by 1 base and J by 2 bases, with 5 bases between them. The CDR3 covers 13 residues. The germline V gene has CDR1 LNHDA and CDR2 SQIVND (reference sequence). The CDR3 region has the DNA TGTGCCAGTAGTATAGGGCTTCAAGAGACCCAGTACTTC. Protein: CASSIGLQETQYF. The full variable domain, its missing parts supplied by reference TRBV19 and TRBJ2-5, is DGGITQSPKYLFRKEGQNVTLSCEQNLNHDAMYWYRQDPGQGLRLIYYSQIVNDFQKGDIAEGYSVSREKKESFPLTVTSAQKNPTAFYLCASSIGLQETQYFGPGTRLLVL.

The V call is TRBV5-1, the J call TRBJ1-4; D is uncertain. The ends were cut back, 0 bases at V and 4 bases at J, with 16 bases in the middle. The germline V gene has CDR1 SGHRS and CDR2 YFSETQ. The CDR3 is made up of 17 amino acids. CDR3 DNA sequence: TGCGCCAGCAGCTTGGGGGATATTGTGGCTGTTAATGAAAAACTGTTTTTT. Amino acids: CASSLGDIVAVNEKLFF.

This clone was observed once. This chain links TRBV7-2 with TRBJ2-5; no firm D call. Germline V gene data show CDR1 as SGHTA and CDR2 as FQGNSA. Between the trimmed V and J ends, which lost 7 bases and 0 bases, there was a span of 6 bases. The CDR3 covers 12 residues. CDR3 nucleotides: TGTGCCAGCACAAGAAACCAAGAGACCCAGTACTTC. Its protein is CASTRNQETQYF.

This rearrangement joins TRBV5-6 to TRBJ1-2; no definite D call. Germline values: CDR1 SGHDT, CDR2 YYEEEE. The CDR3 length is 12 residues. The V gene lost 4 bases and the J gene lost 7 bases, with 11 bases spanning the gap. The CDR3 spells CASSLRGIGYTF. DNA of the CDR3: TGTGCCAGCAGCCTTCGTGGGATTGGCTACACCTTC.

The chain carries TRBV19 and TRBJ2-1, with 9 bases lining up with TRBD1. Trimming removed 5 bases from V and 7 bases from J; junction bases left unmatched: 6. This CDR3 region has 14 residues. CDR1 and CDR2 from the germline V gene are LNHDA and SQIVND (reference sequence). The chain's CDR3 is CASSLRTGENEQFF. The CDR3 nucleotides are TGTGCCAGTAGTTTACGGACAGGGGAGAATGAGCAGTTCTTC.

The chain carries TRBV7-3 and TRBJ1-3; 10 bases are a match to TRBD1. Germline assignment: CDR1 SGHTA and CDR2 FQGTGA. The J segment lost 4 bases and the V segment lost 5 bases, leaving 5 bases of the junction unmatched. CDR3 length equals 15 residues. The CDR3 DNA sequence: TGTGCCAGCAGCGTGACAGGGGGCGTCGGAAACACCATATATTTT. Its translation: CASSVTGGVGNTIYF.

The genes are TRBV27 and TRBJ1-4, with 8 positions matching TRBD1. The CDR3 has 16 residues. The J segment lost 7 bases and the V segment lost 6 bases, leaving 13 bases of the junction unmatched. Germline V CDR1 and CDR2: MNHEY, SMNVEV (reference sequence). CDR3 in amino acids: CASRRGQGWIGEKLFF. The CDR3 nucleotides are TGTGCCAGCAGACGCGGACAGGGATGGATCGGTGAAAAACTGTTTTTT.

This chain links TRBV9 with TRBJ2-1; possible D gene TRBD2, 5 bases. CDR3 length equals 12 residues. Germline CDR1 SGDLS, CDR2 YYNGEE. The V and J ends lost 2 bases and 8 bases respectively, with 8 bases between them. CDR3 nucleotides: TGTGCCAGCAGCGTTAGCGTCTATGAGCAGTTCTTC. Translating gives CASSVSVYEQFF.

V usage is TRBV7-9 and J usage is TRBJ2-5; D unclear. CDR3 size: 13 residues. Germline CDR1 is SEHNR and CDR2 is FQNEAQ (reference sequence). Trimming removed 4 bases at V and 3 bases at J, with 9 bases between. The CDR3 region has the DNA TGTGCCAGCAGCTCGGGTCGAAAAGAGACCCAGTACTTC. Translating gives CASSSGRKETQYF.

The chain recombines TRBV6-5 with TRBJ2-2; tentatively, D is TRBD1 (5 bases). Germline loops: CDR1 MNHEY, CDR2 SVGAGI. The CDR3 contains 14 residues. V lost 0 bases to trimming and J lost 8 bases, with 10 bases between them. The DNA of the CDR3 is TGTGCCAGCAGTTACTCTAGTAGGGGTGGGGAGCTGTTTTTT. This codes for CASSYSSRGGELFF.

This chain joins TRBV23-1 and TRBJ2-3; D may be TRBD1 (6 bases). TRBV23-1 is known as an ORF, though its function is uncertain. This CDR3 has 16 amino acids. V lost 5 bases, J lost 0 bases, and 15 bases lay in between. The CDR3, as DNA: TGCGCCAGCAGTATATACAGGGTTGGGAGCACAGATACGCAGTATTTT. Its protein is CASSIYRVGSTDTQYF.